A selection of T cell receptor beta chains follows, all from one sample in a study of CXCR3-negative and CXCR3-positive naive CD8 T cells. TCRdb reprocessed the 5' RACE reads, keeping one entry per CDR3 protein, no DNA. The sample is made up of over 45,000 distinct CDR3 sequences, and the top ten hold around 0.4% of it. The sample consisted of naive CXCR3- CD8+ T cells from blood. Every receptor here comes from a human donor in good health. Some clones in this sample may be carry-over from other donors' samples. The CDR3 runs from the conserved cysteine through the conserved F or W.

>TRBJ2-1|14|TRBV28
CASSWTGDHNEQFF
>TRBJ1-2|14|TRBV7-2
CASTTRDTYYGYTF
>TRBJ1-1|13|TRBV10-3
CAITEQGSTEAFF
>TRBJ2-1|16|TRBV4-3
CASSHPTGGMNNEQFF
>TRBJ2-3|12|TRBV4-2
CASGTPADTQYF
>TRBJ2-3|17|TRBV12-3/TRBV12-4
CASLSFAKETSTDTQYF
>TRBJ1-1|13|TRBV30
CACAPLGVDEAFF
>TRBJ2-2|15|TRBV24-1
CATSDSTLETGELFF
>TRBJ2-7|14|TRBV19
CASEAGGGSYEQYF
>TRBJ1-1|16|TRBV12-3/TRBV12-4
CASSGSGLSRSTEAFF
>TRBJ2-6|23|TRBV15
CATSSPSERPYIGDGSGANVLTF
>TRBJ2-7|12|TRBV29-1
CSVETETYEQYF
>TRBJ1-1|15|TRBV5-1
CASSPRTSMNTEAFF
>TRBJ2-1|20|TRBV6-2/TRBV6-3
CASSYGQGLLGLSWGNEQFF
>TRBJ2-5|13|TRBV7-9
CASSPAMEETQYF
>TRBJ2-1|13|TRBV30
CAWSVGSHNEQFF
>TRBJ2-3|13|TRBV28
CASSSAITDTQYF
>TRBJ1-5|14|TRBV12-3/TRBV12-4
CASSLQSLNQPQHF
>TRBJ2-1|14|TRBV4-3
CASSQLTREYEQLF
>TRBJ2-3|12|TRBV20-1
CSATGPVDTQYF
>TRBJ1-1|13|TRBV29-1
CSVSGTANTEAFF
>TRBJ2-7|13|TRBV7-3
CASSLGRGHEQYF
>TRBJ2-3|13|TRBV20-1
CSASGGVTDTQYF
>TRBJ2-7|15|TRBV29-1
CSVQGDRQGADEQYF
>TRBJ2-1|12|TRBV12-3/TRBV12-4
CAIQPTAGEQFF
>TRBJ2-1|15|TRBV7-9
CASSPQGGARNEQFF
>TRBJ1-5|14|TRBV28
CASSRDREAQPQHF
>TRBJ2-7|18|TRBV5-6
CASRHGLAGASSSYEQYF
>TRBJ1-2|13|TRBV29-1
CSVDLQGGYGYTF
>TRBJ2-5|14|TRBV20-1
CSAERDGQQETQYF
>TRBJ2-6|15|TRBV12-3/TRBV12-4
CASSFSGTGANVLTF
>TRBJ1-1|18|TRBV7-6
CASSPGPRGGSRFTEAFF
>TRBJ1-2|15|TRBV10-3
CAISEEGRGRDGYTF
>TRBJ1-1|16|TRBV12-3/TRBV12-4
CASSRITGSLNTEAFF
>TRBJ2-2|12|TRBV29-1
CSVAHEAGELFF
>TRBJ2-1|14|TRBV15
CATSSFEGWNEQFF
>TRBJ1-2|15|TRBV6-6
CASTDETDYNYGYTF
>TRBJ1-1|15|TRBV4-1
CASSQGSNGRTEAFF
>TRBJ2-7|15|TRBV29-1
CSVVLGQAFSYEQYF
>TRBJ2-7|16|TRBV6-6
CASRSFSGGSWHEQYF
>TRBJ2-7|13|TRBV5-1
CASTWTDSYEQYF
>TRBJ1-5|12|TRBV29-1
CSVEVVGQPQHF
>TRBJ1-2|15|TRBV27
CASSLKAVANYGYTF
>TRBJ2-1|14|TRBV7-2
CASSLLADYNEQFF
>TRBJ1-2|12|TRBV7-9
CASSSWTNGYTF
>TRBJ1-1|16|TRBV20-1
CSARDPGFGGSTEAFF
>TRBJ2-7|13|TRBV28
CASSLTITYEQYF
>TRBJ2-4|14|TRBV4-3
CASSQPIAKNIQYF
>TRBJ1-1|12|TRBV29-1
CSALGSGTEAFF
>TRBJ2-1|16|TRBV5-1
CASSLALGWDGNEQFF
>TRBJ2-1|14|TRBV6-2/TRBV6-3
CASSLQGTNNEQFF
>TRBJ2-2|16|TRBV10-3
CAIKTEGAANTGELFF
>TRBJ1-1|13|TRBV28
CASSQGTNTEAFF
>TRBJ2-1|15|TRBV4-3
CASSPLRGADNEQFF